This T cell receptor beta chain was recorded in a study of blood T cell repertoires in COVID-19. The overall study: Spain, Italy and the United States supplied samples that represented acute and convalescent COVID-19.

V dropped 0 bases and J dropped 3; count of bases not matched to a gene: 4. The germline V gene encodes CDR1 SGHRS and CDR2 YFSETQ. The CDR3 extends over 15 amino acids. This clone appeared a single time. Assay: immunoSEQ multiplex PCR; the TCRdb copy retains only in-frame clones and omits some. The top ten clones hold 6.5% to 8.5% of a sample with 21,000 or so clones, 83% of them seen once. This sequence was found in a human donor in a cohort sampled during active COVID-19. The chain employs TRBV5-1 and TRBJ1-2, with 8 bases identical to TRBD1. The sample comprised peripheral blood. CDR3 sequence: CASSLDPGQDYGYTF. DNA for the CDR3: TGCGCCAGCAGCTTGGACCCGGGACAGGACTATGGCTACACCTTC.